The clone carrying this T cell receptor (beta chain) has only a few counts. The antigen remains unidentified. Germline lookup yields CDR1 MDHEN and CDR2 SYDVKM. J was trimmed by 7 bases and V by 8 bases; bases with no gene match: 7. The CDR3 runs 13 residues. In building TCR beta libraries, iRepertoire HTBI primers were used together with Arm-PCR of CDR3 regions. TCRdb independently ran MiXCR on the multiplex PCR reads; one entry per CDR3 protein. The data contain 400,000 or so distinct CDR3 sequences, under 25% of them singletons. This record belongs to a study of regulatory T cells in long-lasting Graves disease. Study conclusions and caveats: Among samples with persistent disease, TRBV28, TRBJ1-2 and TRBJ2-5 were favored.

Time point here: persistent/refractory GD, antithyroid drugs over 5 years with positive TRAb. Scientists built the TCR library using RNA that was extracted from PBMCs. The clonotype comes from a female donor with Graves disease. The J gene is TRBJ2-1, the V gene TRBV28; 8 nucleotides align to TRBD1. The sequences come from peripheral blood mononuclear cells (PBMCs), collected when the disease was refractory, from a patient treated with antithyroid drugs. As DNA, the CDR3 is TGTGCCAGCTCAGGGGGCGCTTCGAATGAGCAGTTCTTC. The encoded protein is CASSGGASNEQFF.